Reported below is one TCR beta chain. Its antigen is unknown. After removal of 7 bases from V and 3 bases from J, the junction contained 6 bases not matched to a gene. Germline CDR1 and CDR2: SGHRS and YFSETQ. This CDR3 spans 14 amino acids. Sample time point: blood 4 weeks post-SBRT, at nephrectomy. This sample's treatment: 15 Gy SBRT to primary tumor, nephrectomy 4 weeks later. Nephrectomy followed 15 Gy stereotactic body radiation by 4 weeks. Serial blood draws occurred at baseline and 2 and 4 weeks post-SBRT. This sample stems from a study of radiation and T cells in renal cell carcinoma. General study findings and limits: Baseline intratumoral clonotype presence is unknown without pretreatment biopsies.

Only in-frame clones appear in the TCRdb table, and some are missing; sequencing was by immunoSEQ multiplex PCR. The sample has 120,000 to 150,000 clones, 86% seen once. The material was blood, obtained from a patient whose treatment included radiotherapy and nephrectomy. V is TRBV5-1 and J is TRBJ2-3, with 9 nucleotides matching TRBD1. This clonotype was sampled from a woman aged 50 to 65 with renal cell carcinoma. The CDR3 sequence: CASLDRGGTDTQYF. The CDR3 DNA sequence: TGCGCCAGCTTGGACAGGGGTGGTACAGATACGCAGTATTTT.